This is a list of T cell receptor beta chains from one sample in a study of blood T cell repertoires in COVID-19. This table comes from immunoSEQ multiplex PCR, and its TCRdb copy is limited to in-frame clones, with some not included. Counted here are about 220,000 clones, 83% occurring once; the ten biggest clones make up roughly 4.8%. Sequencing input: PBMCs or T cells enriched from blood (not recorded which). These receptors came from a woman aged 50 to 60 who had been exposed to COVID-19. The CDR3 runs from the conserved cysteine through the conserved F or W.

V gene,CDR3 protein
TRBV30,CAGGQENIQYF
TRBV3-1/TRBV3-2,CASSQQDTQYF
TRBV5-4,CASSFGLAGGETQYF
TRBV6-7,CASPLEAFF
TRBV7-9,CASSPAGTINEKLFF
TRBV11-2,CASSSERVYSNTGELFF
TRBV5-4,CASSLFGDPPLHF
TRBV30,CAWNGQGGYKPLHF
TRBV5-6,CASSHANQETQYF
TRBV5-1,CASSFLTSGVGETQYF
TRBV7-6,CASSSPKGVVETQYF
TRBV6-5,CASSYSRRASYEQYF
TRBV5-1,CASRTDYMNTEAFF
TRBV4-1,CASSPSIAGLTYEQYF
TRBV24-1,CATGVGHGHTGELFF
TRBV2,CASTRTLSGTEAFF
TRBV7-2,CASSSGLNYGYTF
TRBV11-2,CASSPRRGNTIYF
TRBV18,CASSLTAGKNSPLHF
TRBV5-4,CASSSLDRSGANVLTF
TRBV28,CASTLGAQTEAFF
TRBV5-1,CASSYGGQRVDTEAFF
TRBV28,CASSTPGDYGYTF
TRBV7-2,CASSATATQETQYF
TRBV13,CASRIFGFNHEQYF
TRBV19,CASSSFTGFLHF
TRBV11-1,CASSFLGGLSYEQYF
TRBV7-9,CASSLGLSDRVNSPLHF
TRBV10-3,CAIGREWRVSPLHF
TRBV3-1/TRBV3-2,CASSQRGGQSTGELFF
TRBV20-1,CSACDYNEQFF
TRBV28,CASSLNRDYGYTF
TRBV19,CASSYEQGYSYTF
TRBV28,CASARGQNYGYTF
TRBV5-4,CASSSRDAKGSPLHF
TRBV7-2,CASSLEGRSNQPQHF
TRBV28,CASSFRPRGDTEAFF